Each of the 25 T cell receptor beta chains below was sequenced from the same sample in a study of cytomegalovirus exposure and HLA in healthy donors (TCRdb year 2017). Receptor libraries were prepared by the immunoSEQ multiplex PCR assay. The multiplex PCR relied on a mix of 60 forward primers for TCR Vbeta segments and 13 reverse primers for TCR Jbeta segments. The table was pulled from immuneACCESS by TCRdb, which kept in-frame rearrangements only. Such tables lose some clones; where checked, under half of the loss comes from unresolved V genes, and the rest has no known cause. The sample table records more than 95,000 clones. Over 0.8% of the sample comes from the top ten. The specimen was PBMCs. The source is a man between 18 and 35 years old in good health and CMV-seronegative.

The rearrangement links TRBV25-1 to TRBJ2-5; 10 nucleotides line up with TRBD1. This CDR3 is built from 15 residues. Germline lookup yields CDR1 MGHDK and CDR2 SYGVNS. With 5 bases clipped from V and 5 bases from J, the junction kept 8 bases outside the gene matches. CDR3 amino acids: CASSRQGAGVETQYF. For the CDR3, the DNA is TGTGCCAGCAGTCGACAGGGGGCGGGTGTCGAGACCCAGTACTTC.

V and J are TRBV30 and TRBJ1-2; D is unresolved. Trimming shortened V by 1 base and J by 2 bases, and 5 bases separated the two germline ends. Germline V gives CDR1 GTSNPN, CDR2 SVGIG (reference sequence). This CDR3 is 12 amino acids long. The DNA of the CDR3 is TGTGCCTGGAGTGACAGAAACTATGGCTACACCTTC. It specifies CAWSDRNYGYTF. Together with reference TRBV30 and TRBJ1-2, the CDR3 gives the full variable domain: SQTIHQWPATLVQPVGSPLSLECTVEGTSNPNLYWYRQAAGRGLQLLFYSVGIGQISSEVPQNLSASRPQDRQFILSSKKLLLSDSGFYLCAWSDRNYGYTFGSGTRLTVV.

This chain links TRBV5-4 with TRBJ2-7, with TRBD2 matching 9 bases. CDR3 length: 13 amino acids. V shed 0 bases and J 10 bases; nucleotides not matched to a gene: 5. CDR1 and CDR2 (germline): SGHNT, YYREEE (reference sequence). CDR3 bases: TGTGCCAGCAGCTTGGAACAGCGGGGGGCCCAGTACTTC. It encodes CASSLEQRGAQYF. Full variable domain (remainder filled in from reference TRBV5-4 and TRBJ2-7): ETGVTQSPTHLIKTRGQQVTLRCSSQSGHNTVSWYQQALGQGPQFIFQYYREEENGRGNFPPRFSGLQFPNYSSELNVNALELDDSALYLCASSLEQRGAQYFGPGTRLTVT.

The chain's CDR3 is CASRGFSGFNQPQHF. Here the CDR3 DNA reads TGTGCCAGCAGGGGGTTTTCAGGGTTCAATCAGCCCCAGCATTTT. The V gene is TRBV27, the J gene TRBJ1-5; D possibly corresponds to TRBD1 (5 bases). CDR1 is MNHEY, CDR2 SMNVEV, per germline (reference sequence). The CDR3 consists of 15 residues. Trimming shortened V by 6 bases and J by 3 bases, and 15 bases separated the two germline ends.

V is TRBV2 and J is TRBJ1-5; 8 nucleotides match TRBD1. V trimming: 6 bases; J trimming: 3 bases; junction bases outside the gene matches: 4. This CDR3 is 14 amino acids long. Germline V lookup: CDR1 SNHLY, CDR2 FYNNEI. DNA for the CDR3: TGTGCCAGCAGGAAGGACAGGGACAATCAGCCCCAGCATTTT. It encodes CASRKDRDNQPQHF.

This chain connects TRBV5-1 to TRBJ1-6; no clear D gene. V lost 0 bases and J 8 bases, leaving 6 bases between the germline ends. The CDR3 has 13 amino acids. From germline, CDR1 is SGHRS and CDR2 YFSETQ. The CDR3 loop is CASSLESHSPLHF. Here the CDR3 DNA reads TGCGCCAGCAGCTTGGAAAGCCATTCACCCCTCCACTTT.

The genes are TRBV5-1 and TRBJ2-1; 9 bases are shared with TRBD2. Trimming at V came to 5 bases and at J to 3 bases, leaving 6 bases not matched to a gene. Per germline, CDR1 SGHRS and CDR2 YFSETQ. The CDR3 spans 15 residues. The CDR3 region is CASRRRLADYNEQFF. The CDR3 bases are TGCGCCAGCAGACGAAGACTAGCGGACTACAATGAGCAGTTCTTC. Combining the CDR3 with reference TRBV5-1 and TRBJ2-1 gives the whole variable domain KAGVTQTPRYLIKTRGQQVTLSCSPISGHRSVSWYQQTPGQGLQFLFEYFSETQRNKGNFPGRFSGRQFSNSRSEMNVSTLELGDSALYLCASRRRLADYNEQFFGPGTRLTVL.

The chain has TRBV19 and TRBJ2-7; tentatively, D is TRBD2 (5 bases). Germline lookup yields CDR1 LNHDA and CDR2 SQIVND (reference sequence). There are 17 residues in the CDR3. Trimming took off 1 base at V and 0 bases at J, with 16 bases between the two ends. As DNA, the CDR3 is TGTGCCAGTAGTATAGGCCTGAGGCAGGAGGCCTCCTACGAGCAGTACTTC. It translates to CASSIGLRQEASYEQYF.

The chain combines TRBV30 with TRBJ1-1; TRBD1 is a possible D gene (5 bases). Trimming stripped 0 bases from V and 4 bases from J, with 9 bases between. CDR1 and CDR2 from the germline V gene are GTSNPN and SVGIG (reference sequence). This CDR3 is built from 13 residues. The CDR3 here is CAWSVGGTTEAFF. As DNA, the CDR3 is TGTGCCTGGAGTGTAGGAGGGACCACTGAAGCTTTCTTT.

J is TRBJ1-5 and V is TRBV10-2, with TRBD1 matching over 9 bases. Germline V gives CDR1 WSHSY, CDR2 SAAADI. J was trimmed by 8 bases and V by 11 bases; bases with no gene match: 10. The CDR3 length is 13 residues. CDR3 nucleotides: TGCGCCGGGGGACAGGGCCCCCGAGAGCCCCAGCATTTT. Protein sequence: CAGGQGPREPQHF.

The rearrangement joins TRBV5-1 to TRBJ2-1; tentative D call: TRBD1 (7 bases). Germline V gene sequence: CDR1 SGHRS, CDR2 YFSETQ. This CDR3 is built from 15 residues. Trimming took off 4 bases at V and 2 bases at J, with 13 bases between the two ends. As DNA, the CDR3 is TGCGCCAGCAGCCTCCAGGGGGGAACCTACAATGAGCAGTTCTTC. Its protein is CASSLQGGTYNEQFF. Full variable domain (missing parts from reference TRBV5-1 and TRBJ2-1): KAGVTQTPRYLIKTRGQQVTLSCSPISGHRSVSWYQQTPGQGLQFLFEYFSETQRNKGNFPGRFSGRQFSNSRSEMNVSTLELGDSALYLCASSLQGGTYNEQFFGPGTRLTVL.

The chain combines TRBV5-1 with TRBJ1-1, with 7 bases identical to TRBD1. Trimming removed 2 bases from V and 3 bases from J; junction bases left unmatched: 4. Germline V gives CDR1 SGHRS, CDR2 YFSETQ. This CDR3 comprises 14 residues. The CDR3, as DNA: TGCGCCAGCAGCTTATGGACAGGTGACACTGAAGCTTTCTTT. Amino acids: CASSLWTGDTEAFF. Supplemented by reference TRBV5-1 and TRBJ1-1, the full variable domain reads KAGVTQTPRYLIKTRGQQVTLSCSPISGHRSVSWYQQTPGQGLQFLFEYFSETQRNKGNFPGRFSGRQFSNSRSEMNVSTLELGDSALYLCASSLWTGDTEAFFGQGTRLTVV.

This chain uses TRBV9 with TRBJ1-2; D unresolved. The germline V gene has CDR1 SGDLS and CDR2 YYNGEE. CDR3 length equals 12 residues. The germline V and J ends were trimmed by 0 bases and 5 bases, with 5 bases remaining between them. The CDR3 nucleotides are TGTGCCAGCAGCGTAGACGGGTATGGCTACACCTTC. This sequence encodes CASSVDGYGYTF. Looking up the rest from reference TRBV9 and TRBJ1-2 gives the full variable domain: DSGVTQTPKHLITATGQRVTLRCSPRSGDLSVYWYQQSLDQGLQFLIQYYNGEERAKGNILERFSAQQFPDLHSELNLSSLELGDSALYFCASSVDGYGYTFGSGTRLTVV.

Here the CDR3 DNA reads TGTGCCAGCAGTGAAGTGGGCAACTCAGTTCATGGCTACACCTTC. This encodes CASSEVGNSVHGYTF. This rearrangement joins TRBV6-1 to TRBJ1-2; D gene unclear. This CDR3 region has 15 residues. V shed 1 base and J shed 6 bases, with 15 bases lying between them. Per germline, CDR1 MNHNS and CDR2 SASEGT.

The CDR3 loop reads CSVEAFRDRGPTDTQYF. DNA for the CDR3: TGCAGCGTTGAGGCCTTTCGGGACAGGGGGCCCACAGATACGCAGTATTTT. V gene TRBV29-1 combines with J gene TRBJ2-3, with 12 bases matching TRBD1. Germline-derived CDR1 and CDR2 are SQVTM and ANQGSEA. V was pared by 3 bases and J by 2 bases, with 9 bases of the junction left unmatched. This CDR3 is built from 17 residues.

The chain combines TRBV5-1 with TRBJ1-5; possibly TRBD1 for D (6 bases). This CDR3 has 15 amino acids. V lost 4 bases to trimming and J lost 1 base, with 12 bases between them. CDR1 and CDR2 (germline): SGHRS, YFSETQ. CDR3 coding DNA: TGCGCCAGCAGCCAACAGGGTTTGAGCAATCAGCCCCAGCATTTT. This gives the protein CASSQQGLSNQPQHF.

This chain connects TRBV5-1 to TRBJ2-7; D is perhaps TRBD2 (5 bases). CDR1 and CDR2 (germline): SGHRS, YFSETQ. The CDR3 spans 15 residues. The V end was cut by 5 bases, the J end by 2 bases, with 17 bases between. The CDR3 is CASRSAEGRPYEQYF. The CDR3 DNA reads as TGCGCCAGCAGATCCGCCGAGGGCCGTCCCTACGAGCAGTACTTC.

The chain employs TRBV28 and TRBJ2-2; possibly TRBD1 for D (6 bases). CDR1 is MDHEN and CDR2 is SYDVKM in the germline V gene. The CDR3 runs 13 residues. The germline V and J ends were trimmed by 3 bases and 6 bases, with 8 bases remaining between them. CDR3 region: CASSFHRAGELFF. Written as DNA, the CDR3 is TGTGCCAGCAGTTTCCACAGGGCCGGGGAGCTGTTTTTT.

The chain recombines TRBV29-1 with TRBJ1-5; TRBD1 matches 7 bases. CDR1 and CDR2 from the germline V gene are SQVTM and ANQGSEA. Losses at the gene ends were 7 bases for V and 3 bases for J; bases not matched to a gene: 6. The CDR3 extends over 13 amino acids. The CDR3 here is CSATGDNNQPQHF. CDR3 DNA: TGCAGCGCAACAGGGGATAACAATCAGCCCCAGCATTTT. The whole variable domain, filled in from reference TRBV29-1 and TRBJ1-5, reads SAVISQKPSRDICQRGTSLTIQCQVDSQVTMMFWYRQQPGQSLTLIATANQGSEATYESGFVIDKFPISRPNLTFSTLTVSNMSPEDSSIYLCSATGDNNQPQHFGDGTRLSIL.

The rearrangement joins TRBV19 to TRBJ2-4; 8 bases align to TRBD1. This CDR3 is built from 14 residues. V was clipped by 8 bases and J by 7 bases; unmatched bases: 10. CDR1 is LNHDA, CDR2 SQIVND, per germline (reference sequence). In nucleotides, the CDR3 is TGTGCCAGTTCTTCACGGACAGGGAGGAACATTCAGTACTTC. Residues: CASSSRTGRNIQYF.

The CDR3 DNA reads as TGTGCCAGCAGGTTACTTTCTCGCGGGGCGGTCGTCTCTGGAAACACCATATATTTT. This codes for CASRLLSRGAVVSGNTIYF. The rearrangement links TRBV28 to TRBJ1-3; D might be TRBD1 (5 bases). Germline-derived CDR1 and CDR2 are MDHEN and SYDVKM. This CDR3 is 19 amino acids long. Trimming took off 6 bases at V and 0 bases at J, with 24 bases between the two ends. The full variable domain, in which reference TRBV28 and TRBJ1-3 provide the parts outside the CDR3, is DVKVTQSSRYLVKRTGEKVFLECVQDMDHENMFWYRQDPGLGLRLIYFSYDVKMKEKGDIPEGYSVSREKKERFSLILESASTNQTSMYLCASRLLSRGAVVSGNTIYFGEGSWLTVV.

CDR3 bases: TGTGCCTGGATCTGGAGCACTGAAGCTTTCTTT. This encodes CAWIWSTEAFF. The chain links TRBV30 to TRBJ1-1; D is ambiguous. The CDR3 is 11 residues long. Germline V gene lookup returns CDR1 GTSNPN and CDR2 SVGIG (reference sequence). V was pared by 4 bases and J by 4 bases, with 7 bases between.

The CDR3 protein is CAWETGQIYGYTF. CDR3 sequence (DNA): TGTGCCTGGGAGACCGGACAGATCTATGGCTACACCTTC. This chain uses TRBV30 with TRBJ1-2, with D possibly TRBD1 on 6 matching bases. The CDR3 covers 13 residues. Germline CDR1 reads GTSNPN; CDR2 reads SVGIG (reference sequence). Trimming removed 5 bases at V and 4 bases at J, with 14 bases between.

V is TRBV19 and J is TRBJ2-1; the D gene is possibly TRBD2 (5 bases). Trimming pared 7 bases from V and 5 bases from J, leaving 15 bases between. The CDR3 is 14 residues long. Germline-derived CDR1 and CDR2 are LNHDA and SQIVND (reference sequence). The CDR3 loop is CASKRESQNNEQFF. The CDR3 nucleotides are TGTGCCAGTAAGAGGGAGTCGCAGAACAATGAGCAGTTCTTC.

CDR3 nucleotide sequence: TGCGCCAGCAGCTTGAGCGGACAGCTCACTGAAGCTTTCTTT. The encoded protein is CASSLSGQLTEAFF. This sequence joins TRBV5-1 and TRBJ1-1, with D maybe TRBD1 (6 bases). Germline-derived CDR1 and CDR2 are SGHRS and YFSETQ. The CDR3 covers 14 residues. The V gene lost 1 base and the J gene lost 4 bases, with 11 bases spanning the gap.